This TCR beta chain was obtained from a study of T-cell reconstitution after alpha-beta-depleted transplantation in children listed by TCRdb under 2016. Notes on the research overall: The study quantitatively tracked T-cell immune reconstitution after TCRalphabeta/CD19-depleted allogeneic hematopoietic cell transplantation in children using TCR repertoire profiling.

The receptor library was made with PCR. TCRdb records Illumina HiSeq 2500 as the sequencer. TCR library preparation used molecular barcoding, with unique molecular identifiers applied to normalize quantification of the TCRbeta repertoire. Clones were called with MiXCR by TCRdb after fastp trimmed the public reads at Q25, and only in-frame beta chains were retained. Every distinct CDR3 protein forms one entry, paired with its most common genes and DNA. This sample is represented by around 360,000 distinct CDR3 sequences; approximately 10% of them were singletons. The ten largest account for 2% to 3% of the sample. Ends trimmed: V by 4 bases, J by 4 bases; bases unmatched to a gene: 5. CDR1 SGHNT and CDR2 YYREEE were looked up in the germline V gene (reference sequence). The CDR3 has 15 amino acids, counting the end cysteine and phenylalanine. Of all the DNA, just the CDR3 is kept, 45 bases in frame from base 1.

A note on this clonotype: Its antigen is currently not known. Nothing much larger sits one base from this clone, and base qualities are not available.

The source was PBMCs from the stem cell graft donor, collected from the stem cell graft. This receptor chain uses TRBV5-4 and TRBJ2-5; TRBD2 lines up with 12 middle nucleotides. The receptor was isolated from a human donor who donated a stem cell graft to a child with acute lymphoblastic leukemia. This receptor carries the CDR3 CASSLGLAGLETQYF. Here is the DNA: TGTGCCAGCAGCCTCGGACTAGCGGGGTTAGAGACCCAGTACTTC.